This T cell receptor (beta chain) was identified in a study of blood T cells in healthy people across ages. Overall study findings and caveats: Compared with aged donors, long-lived donors showed fewer expanded clones, suggesting selection.

Healthy Caucasian individuals from Russia aged about 6 to 95 were enrolled as donors. Total RNA was extracted at no less than 6 micrograms per sample. With regard to this clonotype: What it binds is not known.

Germline V gene sequence: CDR1 DFQATT, CDR2 SNEGSKA (reference sequence). Losses at the gene ends were 6 bases for V and 4 bases for J; bases not matched to a gene: 8. This CDR3 has 16 residues. A sample-barcoded 5' primer and a J-beta primer mix were used in a second PCR of about 7 to 12 cycles. TCRdb re-derived calls from the 5' RACE reads in MiXCR, one entry per CDR3 protein. This sample has approximately 1.5 million distinct CDR3 sequences; around 36% occur once, and the top ten carry over 9%. The clonotype originates from a woman in her 30s in good health. The chain combines TRBV20-1 with TRBJ2-2; 13 bases agree with TRBD2. Material: blood. The CDR3, as DNA: TGCAGTGCCCCGACTAGCGGGGGGCATAGCACCGGGGAGCTGTTTTTT. Protein sequence: CSAPTSGGHSTGELFF.